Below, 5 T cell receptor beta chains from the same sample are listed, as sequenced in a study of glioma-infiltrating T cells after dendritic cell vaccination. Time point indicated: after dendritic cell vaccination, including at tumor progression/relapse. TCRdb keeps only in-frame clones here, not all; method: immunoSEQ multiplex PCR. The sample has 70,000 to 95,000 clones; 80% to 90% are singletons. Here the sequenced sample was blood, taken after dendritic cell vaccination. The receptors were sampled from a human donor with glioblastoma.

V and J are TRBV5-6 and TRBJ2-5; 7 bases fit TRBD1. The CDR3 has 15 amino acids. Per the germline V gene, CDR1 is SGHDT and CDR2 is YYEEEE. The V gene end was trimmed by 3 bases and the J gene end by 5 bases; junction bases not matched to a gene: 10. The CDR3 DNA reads TGTGCCAGCAGCTCGACCCCAAGGGGGCGTGAGACCCAGTACTTC. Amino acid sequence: CASSSTPRGRETQYF.

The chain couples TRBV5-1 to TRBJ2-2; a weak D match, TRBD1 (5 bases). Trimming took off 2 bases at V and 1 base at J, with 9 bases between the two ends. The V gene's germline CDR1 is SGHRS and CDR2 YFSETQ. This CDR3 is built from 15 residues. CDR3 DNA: TGCGCCAGCAGCTTAGAAACAGGGAACACCGGGGAGCTGTTTTTT. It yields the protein CASSLETGNTGELFF.

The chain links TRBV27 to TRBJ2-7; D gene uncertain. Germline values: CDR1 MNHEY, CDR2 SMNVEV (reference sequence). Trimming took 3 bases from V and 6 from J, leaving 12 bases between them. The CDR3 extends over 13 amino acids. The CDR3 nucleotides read TGTGCCAGCAGTTTCGGTCAGGTGGGCGAGCAGTACTTC. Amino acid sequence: CASSFGQVGEQYF.

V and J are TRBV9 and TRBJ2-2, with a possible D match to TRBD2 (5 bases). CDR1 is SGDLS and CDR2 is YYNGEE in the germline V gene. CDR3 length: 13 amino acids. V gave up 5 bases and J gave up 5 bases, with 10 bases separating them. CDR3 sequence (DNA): TGTGCCAGCAGGCCCTCGGGAACCGGGGAGCTGTTTTTT. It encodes CASRPSGTGELFF.

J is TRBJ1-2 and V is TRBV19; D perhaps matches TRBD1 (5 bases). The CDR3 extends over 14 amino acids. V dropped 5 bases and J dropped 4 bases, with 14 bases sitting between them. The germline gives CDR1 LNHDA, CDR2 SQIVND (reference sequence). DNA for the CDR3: TGTGCCAGTAGTTGGGCAGGGAAACCCTATGGCTACACCTTC. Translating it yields CASSWAGKPYGYTF.